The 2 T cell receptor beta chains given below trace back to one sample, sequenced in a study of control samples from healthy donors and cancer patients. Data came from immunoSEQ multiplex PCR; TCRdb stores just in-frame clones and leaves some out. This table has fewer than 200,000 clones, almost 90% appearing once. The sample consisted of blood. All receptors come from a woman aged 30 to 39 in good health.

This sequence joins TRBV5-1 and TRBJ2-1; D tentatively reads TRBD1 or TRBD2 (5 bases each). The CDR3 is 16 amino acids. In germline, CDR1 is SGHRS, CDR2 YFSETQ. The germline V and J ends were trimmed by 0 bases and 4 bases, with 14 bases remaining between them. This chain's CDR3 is CASSLVVRDPYNEQFF. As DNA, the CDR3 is TGCGCCAGCAGCTTGGTTGTACGGGACCCTTACAATGAGCAGTTCTTC.

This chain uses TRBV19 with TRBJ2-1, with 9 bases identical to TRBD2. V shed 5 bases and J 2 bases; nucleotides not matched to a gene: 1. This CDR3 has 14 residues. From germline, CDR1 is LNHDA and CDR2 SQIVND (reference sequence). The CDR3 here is CASSPSGTYNEQFF. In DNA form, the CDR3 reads TGTGCCAGTAGTCCTAGCGGGACCTACAATGAGCAGTTCTTC.